A single sample is the source of the 5 T cell receptor beta chains below, sequenced in a study of cytomegalovirus exposure and HLA in healthy donors. Measured with immunoSEQ multiplex PCR; TCRdb has only the in-frame clones, and not every one. Altogether a few hundred thousand clones are present, 86% being singletons, with the ten largest covering 0.84%. Material for sequencing was PBMCs. These receptors were taken from a woman aged 18-29 years in good health and CMV-seronegative.

The V gene is TRBV19, the J gene TRBJ2-7, with 9 bases that match TRBD1. The CDR3 runs to 16 residues. CDR1 is LNHDA and CDR2 is SQIVND in the germline V gene (reference sequence). V was pared by 4 bases and J by 2 bases, with 9 bases of the junction left unmatched. The CDR3 is CASSNLRTGAAYEQYF. DNA of the CDR3: TGTGCCAGTAGTAATCTTCGGACAGGGGCAGCCTACGAGCAGTACTTC. The variable domain in full, with the rest retrieved from reference TRBV19 and TRBJ2-7, is DGGITQSPKYLFRKEGQNVTLSCEQNLNHDAMYWYRQDPGQGLRLIYYSQIVNDFQKGDIAEGYSVSREKKESFPLTVTSAQKNPTAFYLCASSNLRTGAAYEQYFGPGTRLTVT.

The CDR3 DNA follows: TGTGCCAGCAGGGAGGGGCATGACACTGAAGCTTTCTTT. This codes for CASREGHDTEAFF. V gene TRBV6-1 combines with J gene TRBJ1-1, with D possibly matching TRBD1 (5 bases). V lost 6 bases and J 3 bases, leaving 11 bases between the germline ends. The V gene's germline CDR1 is MNHNS and CDR2 SASEGT. The CDR3 runs to 13 residues.

This chain joins TRBV4-3 and TRBJ2-1, with 7 bases matching TRBD1. The CDR3 sequence is 14 residues long. Per germline, CDR1 LGHNA and CDR2 YSLEER. V trimming: 7 bases; J trimming: 6 bases; junction bases outside the gene matches: 9. The CDR3 region is CASNKGGYFNEQFF. The CDR3 DNA sequence: TGCGCCAGCAACAAAGGGGGCTACTTCAATGAGCAGTTCTTC.

V usage is TRBV4-1 and J usage is TRBJ1-2; no reliable D call. Trimming stripped 0 bases from V and 8 bases from J, with 16 bases between. CDR1 is MGHRA and CDR2 is YSYEKL in the germline V gene. The CDR3 extends over 15 amino acids. The chain's CDR3 is CASSQEGQALSGYTF. CDR3 DNA sequence: TGCGCCAGCAGCCAAGAGGGCCAGGCCTTGAGCGGCTACACCTTC.

This clone was counted once. The chain has TRBV4-2 and TRBJ2-1; tentative D call: TRBD2 (6 bases). Germline values: CDR1 LGHNA, CDR2 YNFKEQ. Deletions cut 4 bases from V and 4 bases from J, with 11 bases between. The CDR3 is 14 residues long. DNA of the CDR3: TGTGCCAGCAGCCGAGTAGCGGATTACAATGAGCAGTTCTTC. Translated: CASSRVADYNEQFF.